This TCR beta chain was sequenced during a study of shared T cell receptors in the human thymus. Measured with immunoSEQ multiplex PCR; TCRdb has only the in-frame clones, and not every one. The sample holds some 400,000 clones, approximately 95% seen once. Germline V gene data show CDR1 as SGHKS and CDR2 as YYEKEE (reference sequence). V lost 2 bases and J 7 bases, leaving 10 bases between the germline ends. The CDR3 is 12 residues long. This clone was picked up one time. The sequenced material came from thymocytes. This clonotype was sampled from a human donor. The chain carries TRBV5-5 and TRBJ2-7, with D uncertain. CDR3 sequence reads: CASSFAQMEQYF. DNA for the CDR3: TGTGCCAGCAGCTTTGCACAGATGGAGCAGTACTTC.